The clone carrying this T cell receptor beta chain was recorded many times. Its cognate antigen is unknown. This sample stems from a study of identical twins. Broader study findings: Surplus twin overlap in beta out-of-frame sequences was less pronounced. Beta clonotypes that were abundant in cord blood contained fewer insertions, a pattern absent from memory repertoires.

TCRdb re-called the 5' RACE reads through MiXCR, storing one row per CDR3 protein. The data show about 190,000 distinct CDR3 sequences, less than 20% seen once. CDR1 and CDR2 (germline): SEHNR, FQNEAQ (reference sequence). The CDR3 totals 12 residues. Between the trimmed V and J ends, which lost 0 bases and 5 bases, there was a span of 5 bases. The same data also contributed to another study, on T cells expressing NK-cell markers.

V usage is TRBV7-9 and J usage is TRBJ2-7; D is unresolved. The sequenced sample was CD8+ T cells sorted from blood. The clonotype was recovered from a woman under 30 in good health. The CDR3 protein is CASSLAPDEQYF. The CDR3 DNA is TGTGCCAGCAGCTTAGCGCCAGACGAGCAGTACTTC. Full variable domain (outside the CDR3, taken from reference TRBV7-9 and TRBJ2-7): DTGVSQNPRHKITKRGQNVTFRCDPISEHNRLYWYRQTLGQGPEFLTYFQNEAQLEKSRLLSDRFSAERPKGSFSTLEIQRTEQGDSAMYLCASSLAPDEQYFGPGTRLTVT.